This T cell receptor (beta chain) was captured in a study of T cell responses to AZD1222 COVID-19 vaccine. Study summary: Pooled in the analysis were second doses at about 4 or about 12 weeks. Study-level points and caveats: At baseline, just a handful of AZD1222 recipients tested seropositive. Researchers report vaccine-associated CD4 TCRs spanning spike, with dominance at 160-218 and 743-854.

As to this clone: Antigen unknown.

Here immunoSEQ multiplex PCR was the method, and the copy in TCRdb shows in-frame clones only, minus some. The sample has about 110,000 clones; roughly 90% are singletons. CDR1 SQVTM and CDR2 ANQGSEA come from the germline V gene. The CDR3 runs 12 residues. V was cut by 7 bases and J by 4 bases, with 13 bases left in between. The specimen comprised peripheral blood, sampled on day 0 of AZD1222 vaccination. The chain employs TRBV29-1 and TRBJ1-2; a possible D gene is TRBD1 (6 bases). The source of this sequence is an adult in good health. CDR3 sequence reads: CSAQDRTYGYTF. As DNA, the CDR3 is TGCAGCGCTCAAGACAGGACCTATGGCTACACCTTC.